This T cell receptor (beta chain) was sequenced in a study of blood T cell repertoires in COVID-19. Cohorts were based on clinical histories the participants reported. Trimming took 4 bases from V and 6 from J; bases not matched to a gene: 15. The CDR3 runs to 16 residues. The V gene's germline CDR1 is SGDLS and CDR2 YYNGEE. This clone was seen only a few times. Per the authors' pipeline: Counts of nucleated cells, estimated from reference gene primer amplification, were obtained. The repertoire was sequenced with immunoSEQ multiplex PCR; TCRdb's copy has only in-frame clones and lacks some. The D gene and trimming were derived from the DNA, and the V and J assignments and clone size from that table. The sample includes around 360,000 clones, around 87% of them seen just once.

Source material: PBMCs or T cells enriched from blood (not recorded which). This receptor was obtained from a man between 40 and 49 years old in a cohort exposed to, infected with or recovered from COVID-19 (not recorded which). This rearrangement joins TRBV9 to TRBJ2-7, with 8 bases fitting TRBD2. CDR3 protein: CASSSSISREGTEQYF. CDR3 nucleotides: TGTGCCAGCAGCAGCTCTATTTCACGGGAGGGTACCGAGCAGTACTTC. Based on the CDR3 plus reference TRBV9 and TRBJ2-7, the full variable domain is DSGVTQTPKHLITATGQRVTLRCSPRSGDLSVYWYQQSLDQGLQFLIQYYNGEERAKGNILERFSAQQFPDLHSELNLSSLELGDSALYFCASSSSISREGTEQYFGPGTRLTVT.